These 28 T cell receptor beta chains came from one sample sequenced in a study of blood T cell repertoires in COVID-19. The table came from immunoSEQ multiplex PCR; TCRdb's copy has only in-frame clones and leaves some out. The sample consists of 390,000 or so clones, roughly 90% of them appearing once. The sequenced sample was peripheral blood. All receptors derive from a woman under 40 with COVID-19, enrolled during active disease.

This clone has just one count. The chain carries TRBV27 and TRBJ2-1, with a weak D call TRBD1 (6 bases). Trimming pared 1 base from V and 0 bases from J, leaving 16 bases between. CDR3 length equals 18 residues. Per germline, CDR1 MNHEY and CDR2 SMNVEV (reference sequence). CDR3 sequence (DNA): TGTGCCAGCAGTTTATGGGCCCCGCAGGGGCCCTCCTACAATGAGCAGTTCTTC. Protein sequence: CASSLWAPQGPSYNEQFF.

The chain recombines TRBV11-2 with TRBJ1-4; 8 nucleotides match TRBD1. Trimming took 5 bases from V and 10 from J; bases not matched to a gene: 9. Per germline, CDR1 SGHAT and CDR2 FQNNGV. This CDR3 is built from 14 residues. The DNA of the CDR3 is TGTGCCAGCAGCGCCTGGGACAGGCGGGGAAAACTGTTTTTT. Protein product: CASSAWDRRGKLFF.

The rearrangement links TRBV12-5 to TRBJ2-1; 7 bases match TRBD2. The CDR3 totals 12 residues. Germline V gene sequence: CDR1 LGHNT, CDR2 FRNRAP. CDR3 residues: CSRAGPYNEQFF. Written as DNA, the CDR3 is TGTTCCAGAGCGGGGCCCTACAATGAGCAGTTCTTC.

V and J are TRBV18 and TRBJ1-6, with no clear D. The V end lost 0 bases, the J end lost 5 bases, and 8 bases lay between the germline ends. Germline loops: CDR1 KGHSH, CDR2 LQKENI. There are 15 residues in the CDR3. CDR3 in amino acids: CASSPPNRNNSPLHF. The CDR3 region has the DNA TGTGCCAGCTCACCACCTAACAGAAATAATTCACCCCTCCACTTT.

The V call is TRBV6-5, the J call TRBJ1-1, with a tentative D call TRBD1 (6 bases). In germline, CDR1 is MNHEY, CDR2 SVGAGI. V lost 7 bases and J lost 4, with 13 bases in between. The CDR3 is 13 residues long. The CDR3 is CASNRNRATEAFF. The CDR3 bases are TGTGCCAGCAACCGCAACAGGGCCACTGAAGCTTTCTTT.

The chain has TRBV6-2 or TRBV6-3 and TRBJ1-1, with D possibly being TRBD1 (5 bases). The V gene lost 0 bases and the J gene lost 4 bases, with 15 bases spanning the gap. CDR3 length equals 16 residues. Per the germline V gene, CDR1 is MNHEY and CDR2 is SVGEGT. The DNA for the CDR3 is TGTGCCAGCAGTTACTCGACGATGGGGGGTCCCACTGAAGCTTTCTTT. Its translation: CASSYSTMGGPTEAFF.

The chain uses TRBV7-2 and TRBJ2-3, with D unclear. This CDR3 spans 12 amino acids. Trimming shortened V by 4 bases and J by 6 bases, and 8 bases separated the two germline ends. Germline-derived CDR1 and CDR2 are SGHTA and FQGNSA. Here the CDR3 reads CASSSRWDTQYF. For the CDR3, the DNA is TGTGCCAGCAGCTCGCGTTGGGATACGCAGTATTTT.

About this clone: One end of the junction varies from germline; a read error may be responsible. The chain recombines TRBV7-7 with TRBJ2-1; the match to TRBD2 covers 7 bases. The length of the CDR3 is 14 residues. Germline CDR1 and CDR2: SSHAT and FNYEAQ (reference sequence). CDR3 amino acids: CASSLGRDGYEQFF. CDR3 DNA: TGTGCTAGCAGCTTAGGGAGGGATGGGTATGAGCAGTTCTTC.

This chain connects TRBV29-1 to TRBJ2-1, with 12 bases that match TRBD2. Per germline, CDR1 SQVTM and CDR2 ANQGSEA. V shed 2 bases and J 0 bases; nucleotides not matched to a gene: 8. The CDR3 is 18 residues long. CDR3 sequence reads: CSVERGTSGPRSYNEQFF. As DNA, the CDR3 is TGCAGCGTTGAAAGGGGGACTAGCGGGCCCCGCTCCTACAATGAGCAGTTCTTC.

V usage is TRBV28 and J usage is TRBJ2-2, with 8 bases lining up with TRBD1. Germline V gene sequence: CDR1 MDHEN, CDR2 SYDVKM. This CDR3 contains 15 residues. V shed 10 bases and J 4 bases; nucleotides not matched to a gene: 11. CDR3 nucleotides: TGTGCCACTGGACCAGGGGGCGCGGGCACCGGGGAGCTGTTTTTT. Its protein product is CATGPGGAGTGELFF.

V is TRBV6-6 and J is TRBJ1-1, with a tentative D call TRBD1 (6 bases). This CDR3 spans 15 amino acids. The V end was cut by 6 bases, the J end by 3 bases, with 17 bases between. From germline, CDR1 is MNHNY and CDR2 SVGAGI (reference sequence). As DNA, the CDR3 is TGTGCCAGCAGCTCTCCCCAGGGGTTGGACACTGAAGCTTTCTTT. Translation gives CASSSPQGLDTEAFF.

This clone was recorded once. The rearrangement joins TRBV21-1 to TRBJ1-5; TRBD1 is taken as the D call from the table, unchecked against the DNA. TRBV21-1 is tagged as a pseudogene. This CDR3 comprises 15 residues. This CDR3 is CASSKATGMNQPQHF. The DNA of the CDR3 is TGTGCCAGCAGCAAAGCGACAGGGATGAATCAGCCCCAGCATTTT.

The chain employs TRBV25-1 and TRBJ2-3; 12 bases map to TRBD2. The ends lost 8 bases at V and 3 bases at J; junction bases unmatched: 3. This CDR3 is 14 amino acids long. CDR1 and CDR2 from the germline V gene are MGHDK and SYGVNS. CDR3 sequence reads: CASSTSGGTDTQYF. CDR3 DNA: TGTGCCAGCTCGACTAGCGGGGGAACAGATACGCAGTATTTT.

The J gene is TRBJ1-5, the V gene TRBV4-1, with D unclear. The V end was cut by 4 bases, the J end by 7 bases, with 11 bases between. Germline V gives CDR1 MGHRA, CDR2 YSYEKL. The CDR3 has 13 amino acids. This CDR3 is CASSRDRGQPQHF. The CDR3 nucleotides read TGCGCCAGCAGCCGCGACCGGGGACAGCCCCAGCATTTT.

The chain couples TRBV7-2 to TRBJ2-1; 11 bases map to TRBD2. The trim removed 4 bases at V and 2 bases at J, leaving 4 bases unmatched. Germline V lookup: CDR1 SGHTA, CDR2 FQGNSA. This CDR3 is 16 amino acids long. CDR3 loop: CASSSNSGGAYNEQFF. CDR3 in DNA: TGTGCCAGCAGCTCCAATAGCGGGGGGGCCTACAATGAGCAGTTCTTC.

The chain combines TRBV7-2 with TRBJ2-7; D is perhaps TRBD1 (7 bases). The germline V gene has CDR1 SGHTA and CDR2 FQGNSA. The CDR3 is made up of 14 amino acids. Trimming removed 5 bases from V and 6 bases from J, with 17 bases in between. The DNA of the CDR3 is TGTGCCAGCAGCCTCGGGACAGCGGGCTTCGAGCAGTACTTC. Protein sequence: CASSLGTAGFEQYF.

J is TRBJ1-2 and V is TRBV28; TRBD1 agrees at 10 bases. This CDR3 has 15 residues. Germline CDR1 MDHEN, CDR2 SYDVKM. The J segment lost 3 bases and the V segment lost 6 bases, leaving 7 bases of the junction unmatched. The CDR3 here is CASREGTGVYYGYTF. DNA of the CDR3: TGTGCCAGCAGGGAGGGGACAGGGGTTTACTATGGCTACACCTTC.

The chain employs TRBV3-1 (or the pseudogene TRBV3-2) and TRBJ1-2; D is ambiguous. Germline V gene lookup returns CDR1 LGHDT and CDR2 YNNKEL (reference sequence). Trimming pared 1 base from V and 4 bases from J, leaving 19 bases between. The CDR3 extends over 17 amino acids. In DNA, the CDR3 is TGTGCCAGCAGCCAAGGATCGGAGCGGCCCTCTTTCTATGGCTACACCTTC. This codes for CASSQGSERPSFYGYTF.

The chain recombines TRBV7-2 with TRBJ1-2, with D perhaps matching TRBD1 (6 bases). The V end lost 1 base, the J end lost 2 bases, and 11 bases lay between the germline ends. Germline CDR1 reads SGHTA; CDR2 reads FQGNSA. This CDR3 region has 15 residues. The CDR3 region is CASSLEGGRNYGYTF. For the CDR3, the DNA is TGTGCCAGCAGCTTAGAAGGGGGAAGGAACTATGGCTACACCTTC.

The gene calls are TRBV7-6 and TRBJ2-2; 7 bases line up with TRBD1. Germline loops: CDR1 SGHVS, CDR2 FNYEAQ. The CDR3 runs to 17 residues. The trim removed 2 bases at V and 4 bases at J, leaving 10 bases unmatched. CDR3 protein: CASSLPETGRGTGELFF. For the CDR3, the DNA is TGTGCCAGCAGCTTACCGGAGACAGGGAGAGGCACCGGGGAGCTGTTTTTT.

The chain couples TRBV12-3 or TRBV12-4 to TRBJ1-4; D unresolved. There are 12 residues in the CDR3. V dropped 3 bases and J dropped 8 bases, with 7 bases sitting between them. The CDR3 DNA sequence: TGTGCCAGCAGTTTTTCTGGCGAAAAACTGTTTTTT. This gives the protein CASSFSGEKLFF.

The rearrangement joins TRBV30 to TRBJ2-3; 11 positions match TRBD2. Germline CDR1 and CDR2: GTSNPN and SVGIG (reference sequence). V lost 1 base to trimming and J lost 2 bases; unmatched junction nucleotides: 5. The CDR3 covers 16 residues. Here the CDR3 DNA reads TGTGCCTGGAGTGCGGGACTAGCGGTATACACAGATACGCAGTATTTT. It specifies CAWSAGLAVYTDTQYF.

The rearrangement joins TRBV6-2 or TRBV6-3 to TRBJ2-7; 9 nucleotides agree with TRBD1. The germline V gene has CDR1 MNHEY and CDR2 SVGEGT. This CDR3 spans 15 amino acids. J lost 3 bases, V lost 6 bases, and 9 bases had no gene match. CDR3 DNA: TGTGCCAGCAGCCCTCCGGCGGGACAGGGCTACGAGCAGTACGTC. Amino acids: CASSPPAGQGYEQYV.

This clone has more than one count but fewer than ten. CDR3 nucleotide sequence: TGTGCCAGTACCCCCAACGGTGGCAATCAGCCCCAGCATTTT. Its protein product is CASTPNGGNQPQHF. The rearrangement joins TRBV19 to TRBJ1-5; no clear D. The CDR3 contains 14 residues. The V end lost 7 bases, the J end lost 2 bases, and 12 bases lay between the germline ends. Germline CDR1 LNHDA, CDR2 SQIVND (reference sequence).

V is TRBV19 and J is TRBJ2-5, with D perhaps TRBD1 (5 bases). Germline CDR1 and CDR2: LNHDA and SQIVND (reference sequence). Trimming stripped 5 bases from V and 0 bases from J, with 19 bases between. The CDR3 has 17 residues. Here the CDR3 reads CASSVILSGKYQETQYF. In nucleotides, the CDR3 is TGTGCCAGTAGTGTCATCCTGTCAGGGAAGTACCAAGAGACCCAGTACTTC.

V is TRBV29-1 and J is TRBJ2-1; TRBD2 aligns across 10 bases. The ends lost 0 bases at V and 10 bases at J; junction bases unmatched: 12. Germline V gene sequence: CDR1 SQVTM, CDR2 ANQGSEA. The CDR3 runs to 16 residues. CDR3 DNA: TGCAGCGTTGAAGATCCTTGGCTAGCGGGAGCTGGGGAGCAGTTCTTC. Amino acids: CSVEDPWLAGAGEQFF.

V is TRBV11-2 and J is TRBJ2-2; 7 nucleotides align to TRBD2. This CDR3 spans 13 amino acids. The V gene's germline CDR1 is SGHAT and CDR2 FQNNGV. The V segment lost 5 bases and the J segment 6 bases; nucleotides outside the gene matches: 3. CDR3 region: CASSPTSAGELFF. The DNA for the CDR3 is TGTGCCAGCAGCCCAACTAGCGCCGGGGAGCTGTTTTTT.

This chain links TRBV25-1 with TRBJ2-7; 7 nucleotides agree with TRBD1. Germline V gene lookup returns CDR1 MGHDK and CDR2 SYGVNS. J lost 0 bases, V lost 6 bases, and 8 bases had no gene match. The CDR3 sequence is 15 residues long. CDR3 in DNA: TGTGCCAGCAGGAAGACAGGGATCGGCTCCTACGAGCAGTACTTC. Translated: CASRKTGIGSYEQYF.